This entry is about one T cell receptor (beta chain). This record comes from a study of blood T cell repertoires in COVID-19. Across the study: Whether acute or convalescent, the COVID-19 samples came from the United States, Italy and Spain.

The CDR3 is 14 amino acids. In germline, CDR1 is MGHDK, CDR2 SYGVNS. Between the trimmed V and J ends, which lost 4 bases and 0 bases, there was a span of 9 bases. Here immunoSEQ multiplex PCR was the method, and the copy in TCRdb shows in-frame clones only, minus some. The sample includes 150,000 to 200,000 clones, 70% to 85% seen only once; the top ten take 4.5% to 6.5%. The TCR was taken from a woman in her twenties or thirties with acute or convalescent COVID-19. The V and J genes are TRBV25-1 and TRBJ1-1; unclear D gene. The sample consisted of peripheral blood. The CDR3 coding sequence is TGTGCCAGCAGTGGCGGAGCTCTGAACACTGAAGCTTTCTTT. This translates into CASSGGALNTEAFF.